Following are 5 T cell receptor beta chains from one sample sequenced in a study of shared clonotypes between healthy human individuals. The repertoire was sequenced with immunoSEQ multiplex PCR; TCRdb's copy has only in-frame clones and lacks some. Of 2 million to 3 million clones listed, over 85% are singletons. The sequenced material came from naive CD4+ T cells from PBMCs. Stated subset: CD45RA+ positively selected. These receptors were obtained from a man between 18 and 29 years old in good health. Some clones in this sample may be carry-over from other donors' samples.

The gene calls are TRBV5-4 and TRBJ1-2; a weak D match, TRBD1 (6 bases). CDR3 length: 13 residues. Trimming took off 1 base at V and 4 bases at J, with 8 bases between the two ends. CDR1 and CDR2 from the germline V gene are SGHNT and YYREEE (reference sequence). The CDR3: CASSLRGFYGYTF. CDR3 coding DNA: TGTGCCAGCAGCTTGAGGGGGTTCTATGGCTACACCTTC.

The chain combines TRBV7-2 with TRBJ1-3; D possibly corresponds to TRBD1 (6 bases). The CDR3 length is 17 residues. Per germline, CDR1 SGHTA and CDR2 FQGNSA. The germline V and J ends were trimmed by 5 bases and 0 bases, with 17 bases remaining between them. The CDR3 DNA reads TGTGCCAGCAGCCCCCGAGTGACAGGAGGCTCTGGAAACACCATATATTTT. It codes for CASSPRVTGGSGNTIYF.

V gene TRBV18 combines with J gene TRBJ2-1; TRBD1 matches 7 bases. This CDR3 is 13 amino acids long. Trimming took 3 bases from V and 9 from J; bases not matched to a gene: 5. Germline CDR1 reads KGHSH; CDR2 reads LQKENI. The CDR3 coding sequence is TGTGCCAGCTCACCCACAGGGGCGGGTGAGCAGTTCTTC. This translates into CASSPTGAGEQFF.

The V call is TRBV6-4, the J call TRBJ2-1; TRBD1 might be the D (6 bases). Germline V CDR1 and CDR2: MRHNA, SNTAGT. This CDR3 spans 13 amino acids. V was trimmed by 6 bases and J by 4 bases, leaving 10 bases between them. Here the CDR3 DNA reads TGTGCCAGCAGCTCACAGGGATACAATGAGCAGTTCTTC. It codes for CASSSQGYNEQFF.

This sequence joins TRBV28 and TRBJ2-2; 11 nucleotides agree with TRBD1. Germline V CDR1 and CDR2: MDHEN, SYDVKM. V lost 5 bases, J lost 6 bases, and 11 bases stayed unmatched. CDR3 length equals 17 residues. CDR3 region: CASSKGQGAVPAGELFF. The DNA for the CDR3 is TGTGCCAGCAGTAAAGGACAGGGGGCAGTTCCCGCCGGGGAGCTGTTTTTT. Using reference TRBV28 and TRBJ2-2 for the parts outside the CDR3, the full variable domain is DVKVTQSSRYLVKRTGEKVFLECVQDMDHENMFWYRQDPGLGLRLIYFSYDVKMKEKGDIPEGYSVSREKKERFSLILESASTNQTSMYLCASSKGQGAVPAGELFFGEGSRLTVL.